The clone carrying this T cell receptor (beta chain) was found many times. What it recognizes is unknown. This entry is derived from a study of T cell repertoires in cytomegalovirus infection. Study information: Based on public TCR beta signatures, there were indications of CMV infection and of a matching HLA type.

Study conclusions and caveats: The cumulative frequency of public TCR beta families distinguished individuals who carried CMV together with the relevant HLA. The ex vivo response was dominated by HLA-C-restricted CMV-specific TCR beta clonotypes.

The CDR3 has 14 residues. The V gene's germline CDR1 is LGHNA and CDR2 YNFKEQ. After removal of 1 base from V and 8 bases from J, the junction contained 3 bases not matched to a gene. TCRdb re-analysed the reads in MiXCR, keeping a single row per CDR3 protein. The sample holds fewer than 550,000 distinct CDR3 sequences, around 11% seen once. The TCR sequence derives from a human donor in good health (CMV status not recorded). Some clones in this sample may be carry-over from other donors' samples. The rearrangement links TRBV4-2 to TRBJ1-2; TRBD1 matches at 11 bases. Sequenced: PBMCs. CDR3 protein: CASSQGGQGVGYTF. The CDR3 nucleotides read TGTGCCAGCAGCCAAGGGGGACAGGGGGTGGGCTACACCTTC.